This T cell receptor beta chain is from a study of blood T cells in healthy people across ages. The CDR3 extends over 15 amino acids. CDR1 is LNHNV and CDR2 is YYDKDF in the germline V gene (reference sequence). V lost 4 bases, J lost 12 bases, and 13 bases stayed unmatched. The authors ran a second PCR of about 6 to 12 cycles using a sample-barcoded 5' primer and a J-beta primer mix. TCRdb re-analysed the 5' RACE reads in MiXCR, keeping a single row per CDR3 protein. The table shows fewer than 700,000 distinct CDR3 sequences, with around 43% occurring only once. This receptor was obtained from an elderly man in good health. Specimen: blood. The chain uses TRBV15 and TRBJ1-4; the match to TRBD1 covers 8 bases. DNA for the CDR3: TGTGCCACCAGCAAACCAGACAGGGGAAACGAAGAACTGTTTTTT. Its translation is CATSKPDRGNEELFF.